The 17 T cell receptor beta chains in this list originate from one sample, sequenced in a study of beta chain features in type 1 diabetes. What was sequenced were expressed TCRB transcripts, since all of the isolated RNA had been reverse transcribed. Only in-frame clones appear in the TCRdb table, and some are missing; sequencing was by immunoSEQ multiplex PCR. The repertoire holds about 900,000 clones, with roughly 15% as singletons. Sequenced material: naive CD4+ T cells from blood. The receptors shown here come from a woman under 30 in good health.

This clone was seen only a few times. This chain connects TRBV5-1 to TRBJ2-1; TRBD2 matches 9 bases. This CDR3 region has 15 residues. V dropped 0 bases and J dropped 6; count of bases not matched to a gene: 4. Germline CDR1 is SGHRS and CDR2 is YFSETQ. CDR3 nucleotide sequence: TGCGCCAGCAGCTTGGTGCCTAGCGGGGCCAATGAGCAGTTCTTC. Translated: CASSLVPSGANEQFF. Combining the CDR3 with reference TRBV5-1 and TRBJ2-1 gives the whole variable domain KAGVTQTPRYLIKTRGQQVTLSCSPISGHRSVSWYQQTPGQGLQFLFEYFSETQRNKGNFPGRFSGRQFSNSRSEMNVSTLELGDSALYLCASSLVPSGANEQFFGPGTRLTVL.

The chain is built from TRBV5-5 and TRBJ1-5; D perhaps matches TRBD1 (5 bases). V shed 3 bases and J shed 1 base, with 8 bases lying between them. Germline lookup yields CDR1 SGHKS and CDR2 YYEKEE (reference sequence). The CDR3 covers 14 residues. Here the CDR3 DNA reads TGTGCCAGCAGCTCCCAGGGAAGCAATCAGCCCCAGCATTTT. Translated: CASSSQGSNQPQHF.

This clone was counted between two and nine times. J is TRBJ2-5 and V is TRBV7-9; 8 bases align to TRBD2. With 2 bases clipped from V and 7 bases from J, the junction kept 9 bases outside the gene matches. The CDR3 extends over 15 amino acids. CDR1 SEHNR and CDR2 FQNEAQ come from the germline V gene (reference sequence). CDR3 residues: CASSLIAGGDRTQYF. The CDR3 DNA follows: TGTGCCAGCAGCTTAATCGCGGGAGGCGATCGGACCCAGTACTTC.

This clone was observed a handful of times. J is TRBJ2-3 and V is TRBV10-3, with D perhaps matching TRBD2 (7 bases). CDR3 length: 14 amino acids. V was clipped by 9 bases and J by 2 bases, with 15 bases between them. Germline CDR1 ENHRY, CDR2 SYGVKD. The CDR3 loop reads CAIRGDTSTDTQYF. CDR3 sequence (DNA): TGTGCCATTCGGGGGGACACTTCCACAGATACGCAGTATTTT.

The CDR3 spells CAISDQDRGSNEQFF. The CDR3 bases are TGTGCCATCAGTGATCAGGACCGCGGCTCCAATGAGCAGTTCTTC. This chain links TRBV10-3 with TRBJ2-1, with D uncertain. Trimming removed 3 bases from V and 6 bases from J, with 15 bases in between. This CDR3 has 15 residues. Germline assignment: CDR1 ENHRY and CDR2 SYGVKD.

Remarks on this clone: A junction boundary mismatches the germline segment, possibly from a read error. V gene TRBV2 combines with J gene TRBJ1-2, with D unresolved. Germline V gene sequence: CDR1 SNHLY, CDR2 FYNNEI. This CDR3 is 12 amino acids long. This CDR3 reads CASGENHYGYTF. As DNA, the CDR3 is TGTGCCAGCGGTGAGAATCACTATGGCTACACCTTC.

The CDR3, as DNA: TGTGCCAGCTCACCTTCTCCGGGACAGGGAAGCCAGCCCCAGCATTTT. It translates to CASSPSPGQGSQPQHF. This chain uses TRBV18 with TRBJ1-5; TRBD1 matches 9 bases. Per germline, CDR1 KGHSH and CDR2 LQKENI. The CDR3 has 16 residues. The V and J ends lost 3 bases and 7 bases, in that order; junction bases with no gene match: 10.

This clone was recorded a few times. The chain couples TRBV6-5 to TRBJ1-4; D remains unclear. V was clipped by 4 bases and J by 8 bases, with 14 bases between them. The length of the CDR3 is 14 residues. Germline assignment: CDR1 MNHEY and CDR2 SVGAGI. The CDR3 nucleotides read TGTGCCAGCAGTTCGGGCCCGGGCGACGAAAAACTGTTTTTT. This sequence encodes CASSSGPGDEKLFF.

This clone was seen more than once but under ten times. The rearrangement joins TRBV2 to TRBJ2-3; no definite D call. This CDR3 spans 14 amino acids. CDR1 and CDR2 from the germline V gene are SNHLY and FYNNEI. Between the trimmed V and J ends, which lost 3 bases and 1 base, there was a span of 8 bases. As DNA, the CDR3 is TGTGCCAGCAGTGACCGGTTTGGCACAGATACGCAGTATTTT. It translates to CASSDRFGTDTQYF.

This chain uses TRBV2 with TRBJ1-5; D gene unclear. V was cut by 3 bases and J by 3 bases, with 9 bases left in between. This CDR3 contains 14 residues. CDR1 and CDR2 from the germline V gene are SNHLY and FYNNEI. This chain's CDR3 is CASSERDFNQPQHF. The CDR3 DNA is TGTGCCAGCAGTGAGAGGGATTTCAATCAGCCCCAGCATTTT.

Only a few counts were recorded for this clone. The chain employs TRBV2 and TRBJ1-5; 7 nucleotides agree with TRBD1. Per germline, CDR1 SNHLY and CDR2 FYNNEI. The trim removed 3 bases at V and 6 bases at J, leaving 8 bases unmatched. This CDR3 has 15 residues. The CDR3 loop reads CASSDDGQAAQPQHF. The DNA for the CDR3 is TGTGCCAGCAGTGATGACGGACAGGCTGCTCAGCCCCAGCATTTT.

This chain connects TRBV7-9 to TRBJ1-2; D is uncertain. With 0 bases removed from V and 3 bases from J, the gap between germline ends came to 11 bases. The CDR3 is 15 residues long. The germline V gene encodes CDR1 SEHNR and CDR2 FQNEAQ (reference sequence). DNA of the CDR3: TGTGCCAGCAGCTTAGCGGAGGGTTTTGACTATGGCTACACCTTC. Protein product: CASSLAEGFDYGYTF.

This clone was seen only a few times. The chain has TRBV5-6 and TRBJ2-6, with D perhaps TRBD1 (5 bases). Germline CDR1 reads SGHDT; CDR2 reads YYEEEE. CDR3 length: 15 residues. Trimming pared 1 base from V and 4 bases from J, leaving 9 bases between. Here the CDR3 DNA reads TGTGCCAGCAGCTTGCCAGGGTCCGGGGCCAACGTCCTGACTTTC. Residues: CASSLPGSGANVLTF.

This clone was observed a handful of times. The V gene is TRBV6-6, the J gene TRBJ1-4, with a weak D call TRBD1 (6 bases). Trimming shortened V by 6 bases and J by 4 bases, and 15 bases separated the two germline ends. The CDR3 spans 15 residues. CDR1 is MNHNY, CDR2 SVGAGI, per germline (reference sequence). DNA of the CDR3: TGTGCCAGCAGCCTTCACAGGGTTGGTAATGAAAAACTGTTTTTT. This translates into CASSLHRVGNEKLFF.

There are a few counts of this clone. The rearrangement links TRBV6-5 to TRBJ2-1; D uncertain. The CDR3 loop spans 15 amino acids. With 7 bases removed from V and 8 bases from J, the gap between germline ends came to 21 bases. Germline V CDR1 and CDR2: MNHEY, SVGAGI. CDR3 in amino acids: CASMPLVGILDEQFF. For the CDR3, the DNA is TGTGCCAGCATGCCCTTGGTAGGCATCCTAGATGAGCAGTTCTTC.

This clone has only a few counts. This rearrangement joins TRBV4-3 to TRBJ1-4; tentative D call: TRBD1 (5 bases). Per the germline V gene, CDR1 is LGHNA and CDR2 is YSLEER. CDR3 length equals 15 residues. Trimming removed 2 bases at V and 6 bases at J, with 13 bases between. The CDR3 here is CASSQSDMWDEKLFF. In nucleotides, the CDR3 is TGCGCCAGCAGCCAATCGGACATGTGGGATGAAAAACTGTTTTTT.

This clone was detected only a few times. This rearrangement joins TRBV15 to TRBJ2-1; no definite D call. Trimming removed 1 base at V and 6 bases at J, with 4 bases between. Germline V gives CDR1 LNHNV, CDR2 YYDKDF (reference sequence). CDR3 length equals 12 residues. The CDR3 protein is CATSRAVNEQFF. For the CDR3, the DNA is TGTGCCACCAGCAGAGCAGTCAATGAGCAGTTCTTC.